This T cell receptor (beta chain) is drawn from a study of chemoradiotherapy in HPV16-positive cancers (dated 2022 in TCRdb). Notes on the research overall: Functional T-cell assays on cells from a couple of HPV16-positive patients defined candidate HPV-specific T-cell clones and common TCR motifs. Whether T-cell immunity against the HPV oncoproteins E6 and E7 changes during chemoradiotherapy and whether survival is affected by this immunity were examined in the study. Next, the candidate HPV-specific TCRs and motifs were followed in TCR repertoires from about 90 patients with HPV-related cancers. Overall study outcomes, separate from this receptor: In HPV16-positive patients, expansion of HPV-responsive T cells during chemoradiotherapy was found to be associated with improved recurrence-free survival. The functional definition of HPV-specific T cells came from only a couple of HPV16-positive patients, and the survival association was reported for HPV16-positive patients. Expansion of candidate HPV-specific clones and E7-related TCR motifs was observed in the tumor microenvironment during treatment, whereas no such expansion was observed for non-HPV-specific T cells.

The sample holds one count of this clone. It has no known antigen specificity. It has no much larger one-base neighbor in the sample; base qualities were not kept. The CDR3 has 14 amino acids, counting the end cysteine and phenylalanine. Only the CDR3 part of the read is kept: 42 bases, read in frame from the first base. V is clipped by 7 bases and J by 6 bases, and the sequence between their germline boundaries is 15 bases long. The germline V gene (reference sequence) provides CDR1 LNHDA and CDR2 SQIVND. Receptor amplification or capture employed the immunoSEQ multiplex PCR assay. Here the immuneACCESS table is served through TCRdb, limited to in-frame sequences with V and J called. Missing clones are a known gap in these copies; in checked studies unresolved V genes cover under half, and the rest lacks a known reason. Within this sample are about 15,000 clones, with roughly 90% of them counted one time only. Of the sample, 3.5% to 4.5% falls within the top ten clones.

Repertoires were sampled repeatedly over the course of chemoradiotherapy so that clonal expansion in the tumor microenvironment could be followed. The V and J genes are TRBV19 and TRBJ2-2; the D gene may be TRBD1 or TRBD2, since each aligns over 7 bases. The source material was tumor tissue, sampled from a patient who underwent chemoradiotherapy. The clonotype comes from a human donor with HPV-associated anogenital cancer. This receptor carries the CDR3 CASTPGGGAGELFF. The DNA is TGTGCCAGTACCCCAGGGGGGGGAGCCGGGGAGCTGTTTTTT.